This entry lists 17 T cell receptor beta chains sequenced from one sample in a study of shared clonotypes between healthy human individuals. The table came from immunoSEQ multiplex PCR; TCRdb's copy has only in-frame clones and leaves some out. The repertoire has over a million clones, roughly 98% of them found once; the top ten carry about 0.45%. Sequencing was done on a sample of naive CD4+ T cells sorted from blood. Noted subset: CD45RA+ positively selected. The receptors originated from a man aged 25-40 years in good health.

The CDR3 bases are TGTGCCATCAGACTTAAACAGGGGGAATCCTACGAGCAGTACTTC. It codes for CAIRLKQGESYEQYF. The V gene is TRBV10-3, the J gene TRBJ2-7; 8 nucleotides match TRBD1. The V gene's germline CDR1 is ENHRY and CDR2 SYGVKD. Trimming removed 6 bases from V and 1 base from J; junction bases left unmatched: 8. This CDR3 comprises 15 residues.

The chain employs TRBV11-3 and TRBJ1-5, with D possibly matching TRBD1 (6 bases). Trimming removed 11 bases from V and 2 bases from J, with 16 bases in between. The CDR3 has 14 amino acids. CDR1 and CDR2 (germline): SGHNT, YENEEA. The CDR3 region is CAGLGGDCNQPQHF. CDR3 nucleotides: TGTGCCGGCCTAGGGGGGGATTGCAATCAGCCCCAGCATTTT.

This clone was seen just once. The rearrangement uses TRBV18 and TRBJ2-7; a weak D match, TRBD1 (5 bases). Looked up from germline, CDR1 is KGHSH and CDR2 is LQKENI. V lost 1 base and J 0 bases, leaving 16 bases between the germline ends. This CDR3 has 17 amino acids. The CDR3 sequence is CASSPLPRTPSSYEQYF. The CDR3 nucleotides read TGTGCCAGCTCACCACTCCCAAGGACACCTAGCTCCTACGAGCAGTACTTC.

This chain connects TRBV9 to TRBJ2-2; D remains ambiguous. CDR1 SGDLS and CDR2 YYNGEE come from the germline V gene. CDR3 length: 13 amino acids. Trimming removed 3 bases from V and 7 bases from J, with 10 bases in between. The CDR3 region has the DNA TGTGCCAGCAGCGGCCTCCCCGGCGGGGAGCTGTTTTTT. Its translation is CASSGLPGGELFF.

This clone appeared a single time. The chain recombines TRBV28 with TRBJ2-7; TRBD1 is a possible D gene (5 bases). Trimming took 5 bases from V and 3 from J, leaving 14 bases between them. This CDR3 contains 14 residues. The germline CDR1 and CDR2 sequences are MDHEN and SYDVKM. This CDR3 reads CASSLQVFGYEQYF. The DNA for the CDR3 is TGTGCCAGCAGTCTACAGGTTTTCGGCTACGAGCAGTACTTC.

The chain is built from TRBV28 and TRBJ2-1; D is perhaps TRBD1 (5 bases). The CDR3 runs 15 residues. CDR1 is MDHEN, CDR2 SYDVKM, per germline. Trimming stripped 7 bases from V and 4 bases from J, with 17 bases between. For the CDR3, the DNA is TGTGCCAGCACCCCGGTCAATGCAGGGTACAATGAGCAGTTCTTC. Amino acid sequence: CASTPVNAGYNEQFF.

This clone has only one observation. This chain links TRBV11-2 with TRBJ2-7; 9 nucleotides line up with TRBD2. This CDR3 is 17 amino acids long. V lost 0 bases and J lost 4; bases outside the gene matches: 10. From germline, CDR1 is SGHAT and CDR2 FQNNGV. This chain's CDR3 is CASSLDRRREGWYEQYF. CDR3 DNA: TGTGCCAGCAGCTTAGATCGGAGGCGGGAGGGTTGGTACGAGCAGTACTTC.

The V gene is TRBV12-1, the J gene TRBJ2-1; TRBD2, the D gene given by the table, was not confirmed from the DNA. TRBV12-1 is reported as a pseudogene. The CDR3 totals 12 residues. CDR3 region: CASSFAKDSSFF. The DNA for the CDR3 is TGTGCCAGCAGCTTTGCGAAAGACTCCTCGTTCTTC.

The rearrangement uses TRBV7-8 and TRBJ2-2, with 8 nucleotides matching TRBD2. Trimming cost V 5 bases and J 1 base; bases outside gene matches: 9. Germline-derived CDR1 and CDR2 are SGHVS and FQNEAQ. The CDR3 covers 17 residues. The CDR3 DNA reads TGTGCCAGCAGCCCCCACCGACTAGCGAGGAACACCGGGGAGCTGTTTTTT. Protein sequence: CASSPHRLARNTGELFF.

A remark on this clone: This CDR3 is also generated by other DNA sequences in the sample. As DNA, the CDR3 is TGCGCCAGCAGCTCAACAGGGGGGACTGAAGCTTTCTTT. This encodes CASSSTGGTEAFF. This chain connects TRBV5-1 to TRBJ1-1; the match to TRBD1 covers 8 bases. CDR1 SGHRS and CDR2 YFSETQ come from the germline V gene. This CDR3 is 13 amino acids long. The V gene end was trimmed by 3 bases and the J gene end by 5 bases; junction bases not matched to a gene: 3. The full variable domain, completed using reference TRBV5-1 and TRBJ1-1, is KAGVTQTPRYLIKTRGQQVTLSCSPISGHRSVSWYQQTPGQGLQFLFEYFSETQRNKGNFPGRFSGRQFSNSRSEMNVSTLELGDSALYLCASSSTGGTEAFFGQGTRLTVV.

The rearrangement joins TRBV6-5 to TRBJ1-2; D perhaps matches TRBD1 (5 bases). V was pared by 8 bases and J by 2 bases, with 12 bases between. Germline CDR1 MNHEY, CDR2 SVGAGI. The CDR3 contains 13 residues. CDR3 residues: CASSRQRNYGYTF. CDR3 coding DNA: TGTGCCAGCTCGAGACAGAGGAACTATGGCTACACCTTC.

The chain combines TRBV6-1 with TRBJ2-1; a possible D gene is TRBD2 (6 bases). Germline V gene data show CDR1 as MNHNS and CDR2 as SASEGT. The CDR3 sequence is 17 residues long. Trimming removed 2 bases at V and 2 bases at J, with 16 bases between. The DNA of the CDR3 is TGTGCCAGCAGTGAACACCTGCCCGGCGGGGCCTACAATGAGCAGTTCTTC. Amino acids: CASSEHLPGGAYNEQFF.

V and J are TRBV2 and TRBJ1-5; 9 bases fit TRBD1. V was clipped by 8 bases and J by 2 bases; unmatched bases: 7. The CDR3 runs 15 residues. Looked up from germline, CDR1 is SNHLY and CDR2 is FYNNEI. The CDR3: CASGGTGSGNQPQHF. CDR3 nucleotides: TGTGCCAGCGGCGGGACAGGGTCGGGCAATCAGCCCCAGCATTTT.

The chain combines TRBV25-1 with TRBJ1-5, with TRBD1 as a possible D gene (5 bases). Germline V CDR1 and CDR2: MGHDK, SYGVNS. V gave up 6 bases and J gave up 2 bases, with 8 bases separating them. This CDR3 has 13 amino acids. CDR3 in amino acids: CASSQGGNQPQHF. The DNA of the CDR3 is TGTGCCAGCAGCCAGGGAGGCAATCAGCCCCAGCATTTT.

The CDR3 DNA is TGTGCCAGCAAGGGGGTTTTGCGGTGGGATGAGCAGTTCTTC. It translates to CASKGVLRWDEQFF. The chain has TRBV6-1 and TRBJ2-1, with a possible D match to TRBD1 (6 bases). Trimming took 7 bases from V and 8 from J, leaving 18 bases between them. This CDR3 contains 14 residues. Germline V gene data show CDR1 as MNHNS and CDR2 as SASEGT.

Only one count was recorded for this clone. The CDR3: CASSLLGGDQPQHF. The CDR3 region has the DNA TGTGCCAGCAGCTTACTGGGGGGGGATCAGCCCCAGCATTTT. The V call is TRBV7-9, the J call TRBJ1-5; D may be TRBD1 (5 bases). The CDR3 length is 14 residues. Per the germline V gene, CDR1 is SEHNR and CDR2 is FQNEAQ (reference sequence). V lost 2 bases to trimming and J lost 5 bases, with 10 bases between them. The full variable domain, completed using reference TRBV7-9 and TRBJ1-5, is DTGVSQNPRHKITKRGQNVTFRCDPISEHNRLYWYRQTLGQGPEFLTYFQNEAQLEKSRLLSDRFSAERPKGSFSTLEIQRTEQGDSAMYLCASSLLGGDQPQHFGDGTRLSIL.

The CDR3 spells CAWDRDNEAFF. The CDR3 DNA sequence: TGTGCCTGGGACCGGGACAATGAAGCTTTCTTT. This sequence joins TRBV30 and TRBJ1-1, with a tentative D call TRBD1 (6 bases). V shed 5 bases and J shed 7 bases, with 11 bases lying between them. Per germline, CDR1 GTSNPN and CDR2 SVGIG (reference sequence). CDR3 length: 11 residues.